A selection of T cell receptor beta chains follows, all from one sample in a study of PD-1 blockade in classical Hodgkin lymphoma. Sequencing was performed with immunoSEQ multiplex PCR; in TCRdb, only in-frame clones are kept and a portion is missing. The sample lists about 47,000 clones, 90% occurring once. Sequenced material: peripheral blood mononuclear cells (PBMCs), taken before the fourth cycle of nivolumab. The receptors stem from a human donor with classical Hodgkin lymphoma. Both conserved end residues are part of each CDR3. The D gene is left open where the match is weak. Size is omitted from some rows. Given values are once, few, many or a class for expanded clones.

clone size	D gene	J gene	V gene	CDR3 DNA	CDR3 protein
NA	NA	TRBJ1-5	TRBV19	TGTGCCAGTAGTCGGACAGTTTCCTACCAGCCCCAGCATTTT	CASSRTVSYQPQHF
NA	NA	TRBJ1-4	TRBV27	TGTGCCAGCAGTACAACAGGGTATGGAAAACTGTTTTTT	CASSTTGYGKLFF
NA	TRBD2	TRBJ2-1	TRBV10-2	TGCGCCACCCTTAGCGGGAGATCCTACAATGAGCAGTTCTTC	CATLSGRSYNEQFF
NA	TRBD1	TRBJ2-5	TRBV10-3	TGTGCCATCAGTCGGACAGGGGGCTTTGAGACCCAGTACTTC	CAISRTGGFETQYF
NA	TRBD2	TRBJ2-3	TRBV10-1	TGCGCCAGCGCGCGAGCGGGAGGGTTGCCAGATACGCAGTATTTT	CASARAGGLPDTQYF
once	NA	TRBJ2-1	TRBV18	TGTGCCAGCTCACCACCTCCGGGAGAGATCCCCAATGAGCAGTTCTTC	CASSPPPGEIPNEQFF
NA	TRBD1	TRBJ1-1	TRBV6-5	TGTGCCAGCAGTTACAATAGACAGGGGACTGAAGCTTTCTTT	CASSYNRQGTEAFF
NA	TRBD2	TRBJ2-1	TRBV11-2	TGTGCCAGCAGCTTACGATTAGCGGGAGGGTCTTACAATGAGCAGTTCTTC	CASSLRLAGGSYNEQFF
NA	NA	TRBJ2-7	TRBV10-1	TGCGCCAGCAGCGCGGATAATCCCTACGAGCAGTACTTC	CASSADNPYEQYF
NA	TRBD1	TRBJ1-1	TRBV7-3	TGTGCCAGCAGCATCCGACAGGGCGTCGCTTTCTTT	CASSIRQGVAFF
once	NA	TRBJ1-2	TRBV4-1	TGCGCCAGCAGCCAAGCCGCGCTGGTGGGCCCCGGTAGGGGCTATGGCTACACCTTC	CASSQAALVGPGRGYGYTF
NA	NA	TRBJ1-2	TRBV28	TGTGCCAGCAGTTCAGGGATAAGTGGCTACACCTTC	CASSSGISGYTF
once	NA	TRBJ1-1	TRBV2	TGTGCCAGCAGTGAGGAGGGTAACACTGAAGCTTTCTTT	CASSEEGNTEAFF
NA	TRBD1	TRBJ2-1	TRBV14	TGTGCCAGCAGCCGCTTCCGGGACAGGGACTACAATGAGCAGTTCTTC	CASSRFRDRDYNEQFF
NA	NA	TRBJ1-5	TRBV27	TGTGCCAGCAGTTTATTCCGCAATCAGCCCCAGCATTTT	CASSLFRNQPQHF
NA	TRBD1	TRBJ1-1	TRBV4-1	TGCGCCAGCAGCCAGCGGACAGGGTGGTCCACTGAAGCTTTCTTT	CASSQRTGWSTEAFF
few	NA	TRBJ2-1	TRBV4-1	TGCGCCAGCACCCGGGCGGCAGCCTACAATGAGCAGTTCTTC	CASTRAAAYNEQFF
once	NA	TRBJ1-4	TRBV7-8	TGTGCCAGCAGCTTCTTATCGGGAGAAAAACTGTTTTTT	CASSFLSGEKLFF
NA	TRBD2	TRBJ2-7	TRBV2	TGTGCCAGCAGTGAATTGCTAGCGGGGGGCTACGAGCAGTACTTC	CASSELLAGGYEQYF
NA	NA	TRBJ1-5	TRBV10-3	TGTGCCATCCGTCCAGGGGGCAATCAGCCCCAGCATTTT	CAIRPGGNQPQHF
NA	TRBD2	TRBJ2-1	TRBV7-3	TGTGCCAGCAGCTTAGCGGGAGGGCCGTACGATGAGCAGTTCTTC	CASSLAGGPYDEQFF
NA	NA	TRBJ1-1	TRBV5-1	TGCGCCAGCAGCTTGGGAGGACCTTTGAACACTGAAGCTTTCTTT	CASSLGGPLNTEAFF
NA	TRBD1	TRBJ2-7	TRBV7-7	TGTGCTAGCAGCCCAGGGGACAGAACCTACGAGCAGTACTTC	CASSPGDRTYEQYF
NA	TRBD2	TRBJ2-5	TRBV7-3	TGTGCCAGCAGCTTAAACGCGAGGGCTAGCGGGGAAGAGACCCAGTACTTC	CASSLNARASGEETQYF
NA	NA	TRBJ2-1	TRBV4-1	TGCGCCAGCAGCCAAGATCGCAAGGGGGGTCAGTTCTTC	CASSQDRKGGQFF